A selection of T cell receptor beta chains follows, all from one sample in a study of OX40 agonist ivuxolimab in advanced cancers. The protocol was immunoSEQ multiplex PCR, while the TCRdb copy is restricted to in-frame clones and leaves out a portion. The sample contains more than 55,000 clones, about 83% of which appear only once. The sequenced sample was CD4+ or CD8+ T cells sorted from blood, obtained in a trial of the OX40 agonist ivuxolimab. The receptors stem from an adult with an advanced solid tumor such as melanoma, head and neck, liver or kidney cancer. Each CDR3 is given with its conserved first and last residue. Each record gives: clone size, D gene, V gene, J gene, CDR3 length, CDR3 DNA, CDR3 protein. A D gene is named only where the DNA matches it firmly. The size entry is marked missing in some rows and otherwise reads once, few, many or a size class.

-	-	TRBV11-3	TRBJ2-1	14	TGTGCCAGCAGCTCAAGGGGGGGATACAATGAGCAGTTCTTC	CASSSRGGYNEQFF
-	-	TRBV11-1	TRBJ1-2	13	TGTGCCAGCAGCGACCGACAGGACTCTGGCTACACCTTC	CASSDRQDSGYTF
once	-	TRBV5-4	TRBJ2-1	16	TGTGCCAGCAGCTTACAGAACCCGAGCTCCTACAATGAGCAGTTCTTC	CASSLQNPSSYNEQFF
once	TRBD2	TRBV5-1	TRBJ2-7	14	TGCGCCAGCAGCCGGGAGGGACTCTACTACGAGCAGTACTTC	CASSREGLYYEQYF
-	-	TRBV10-3	TRBJ2-1	13	TGTGCCATCAGTGGCGCAGGGTTTAATGAGCAGTTCTTC	CAISGAGFNEQFF
-	TRBD1	TRBV7-8	TRBJ2-7	14	TGTGCCAGCAGCATCCGGGACAGGGTCCACGAGCAGTACTTC	CASSIRDRVHEQYF
-	-	TRBV19	TRBJ1-5	15	TGTGCCAGTAGTTTACGGACTGTGGGGAATCAGCCCCAGCATTTT	CASSLRTVGNQPQHF
-	-	TRBV18	TRBJ1-2	13	TGTGCCAGCTCACCAGGCCCCGGGGATGGCTACACCTTC	CASSPGPGDGYTF
-	-	TRBV6-1	TRBJ2-1	13	TGTGCCAGCAGTGTTGAACTAGCATATGAGCAGTTCTTC	CASSVELAYEQFF
few	TRBD1	TRBV29-1	TRBJ2-7	13	TGCAGCGTCCGACAGGGGGGATCCTACGAGCAGTACTTC	CSVRQGGSYEQYF
-	-	TRBV10-3	TRBJ1-5	15	TGTGCCATCAGTGAAAATCAGGGCGGCAATCAGCCCCAGCATTTT	CAISENQGGNQPQHF
once	TRBD2	TRBV7-9	TRBJ2-1	14	TGTGCCAGCACCCTTGGGCGGGAGGGAGGTGAGCAGTTCTTC	CASTLGREGGEQFF
-	-	TRBV4-1	TRBJ2-2	15	TGCGCCAGCAGCCAAGCGCCAGGGAACACCGGGGAGCTGTTTTTT	CASSQAPGNTGELFF
-	TRBD1	TRBV10-3	TRBJ2-7	13	TGTGCCATCAGCGGCCTACAGGGGGGCGAGCAGTACTTC	CAISGLQGGEQYF
-	-	TRBV18	TRBJ1-1	14	TGTGCCAGCTCACCGGCACAGAGGGGCACTGAAGCTTTCTTT	CASSPAQRGTEAFF
medium-sized	TRBD1	TRBV2	TRBJ2-7	15	TGTGCCAGCAGTCAAGGGGACAGGGGAGTCAGCGAGCAGTACTTC	CASSQGDRGVSEQYF
-	-	TRBV20-1	TRBJ1-2	11	TGCAGTGCTATTACGGCCTATGGCTACACCTTC	CSAITAYGYTF
-	-	TRBV5-1	TRBJ2-2	15	TGCGCCAGCAGCTTCCCCTCTGGGACCAGCGGGGAGCTGTTTTTT	CASSFPSGTSGELFF
-	-	TRBV4-2	TRBJ2-1	12	TGTGCCAGCAGCCAAGTGAACAGGGAGTCGTTCTTC	CASSQVNRESFF
-	-	TRBV27	TRBJ1-5	16	TGTGCCAGCAGCCCCGGCCGGACAGTCTCTGGTCAGCCCCAGCATTTT	CASSPGRTVSGQPQHF
-	-	TRBV29-1	TRBJ2-3	14	TGCAGCGTTGGGGGAGGCAGTTTCACAGATACGCAGTATTTT	CSVGGGSFTDTQYF
-	TRBD1	TRBV5-1	TRBJ1-3	15	TGCGCCAGCAGCACGGGACAGGGCACAAGAAACACCATATATTTT	CASSTGQGTRNTIYF
-	TRBD1	TRBV10-3	TRBJ2-6	17	TGTGCCATCAGTGAGTCCGTTGGGACAGCGGGGGCCAACGTCCTGACTTTC	CAISESVGTAGANVLTF